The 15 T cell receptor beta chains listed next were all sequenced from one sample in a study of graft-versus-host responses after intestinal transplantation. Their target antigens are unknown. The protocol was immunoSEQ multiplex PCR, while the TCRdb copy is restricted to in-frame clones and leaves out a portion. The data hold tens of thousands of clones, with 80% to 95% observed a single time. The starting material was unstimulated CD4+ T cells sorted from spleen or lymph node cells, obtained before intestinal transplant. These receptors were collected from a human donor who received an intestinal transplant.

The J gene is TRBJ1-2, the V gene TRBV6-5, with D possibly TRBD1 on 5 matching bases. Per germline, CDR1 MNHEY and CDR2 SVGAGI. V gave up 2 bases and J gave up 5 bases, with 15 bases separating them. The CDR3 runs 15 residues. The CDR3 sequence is CASSYRDSGMYGYTF. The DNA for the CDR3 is TGTGCCAGCAGTTACCGCGACAGTGGGATGTATGGCTACACCTTC.

The DNA for the CDR3 is TGTGCCACCTCGACAGGGGTAGATTACGAGCAGTACTTC. Its translation: CATSTGVDYEQYF. This chain links TRBV10-3 with TRBJ2-5; 8 nucleotides line up with TRBD1. Matching the DNA end better, TRBJ2-7 makes the J call doubtful. Germline V gene data show CDR1 as ENHRY and CDR2 as SYGVKD. The CDR3 runs 13 residues.

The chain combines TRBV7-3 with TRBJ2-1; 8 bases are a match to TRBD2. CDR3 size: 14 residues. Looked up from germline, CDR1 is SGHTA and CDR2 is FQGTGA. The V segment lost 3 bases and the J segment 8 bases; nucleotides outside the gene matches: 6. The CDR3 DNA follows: TGTGCCAGCAGCTTGAGCGGGAGTTGGGATGAGCAGTTCTTC. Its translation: CASSLSGSWDEQFF.

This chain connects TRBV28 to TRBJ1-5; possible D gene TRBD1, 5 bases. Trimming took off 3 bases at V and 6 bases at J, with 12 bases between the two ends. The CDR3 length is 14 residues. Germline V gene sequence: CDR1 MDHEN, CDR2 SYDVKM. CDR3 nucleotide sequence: TGTGCCAGCAGTTTGATTAGTGGGGGTCAGCCCCAGCATTTT. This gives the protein CASSLISGGQPQHF.

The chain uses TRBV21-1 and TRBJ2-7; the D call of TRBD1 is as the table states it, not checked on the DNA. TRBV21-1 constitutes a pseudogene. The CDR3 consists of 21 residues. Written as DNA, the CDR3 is TGTGCCAGCAGCAAAGGGAAAGCGGCCAGGGGGCTGGGCTGGAGCTCCTACGAGCAGTACTTC. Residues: CASSKGKAARGLGWSSYEQYF.

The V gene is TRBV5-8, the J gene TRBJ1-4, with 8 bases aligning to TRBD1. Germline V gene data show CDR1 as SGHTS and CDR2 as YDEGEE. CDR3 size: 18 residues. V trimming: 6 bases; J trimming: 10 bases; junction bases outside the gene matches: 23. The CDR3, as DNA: TGTGCCAGCACCAACGACAGGGGCGGGATGCCGGGGAGCGGAAAACTGTTTTTT. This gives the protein CASTNDRGGMPGSGKLFF.

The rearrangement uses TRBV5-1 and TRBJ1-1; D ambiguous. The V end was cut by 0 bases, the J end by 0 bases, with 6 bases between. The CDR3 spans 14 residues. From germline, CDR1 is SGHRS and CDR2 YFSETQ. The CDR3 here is CASSLGELNTEAFF. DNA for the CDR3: TGCGCCAGCAGCTTGGGGGAATTGAACACTGAAGCTTTCTTT. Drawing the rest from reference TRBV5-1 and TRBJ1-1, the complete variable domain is KAGVTQTPRYLIKTRGQQVTLSCSPISGHRSVSWYQQTPGQGLQFLFEYFSETQRNKGNFPGRFSGRQFSNSRSEMNVSTLELGDSALYLCASSLGELNTEAFFGQGTRLTVV.

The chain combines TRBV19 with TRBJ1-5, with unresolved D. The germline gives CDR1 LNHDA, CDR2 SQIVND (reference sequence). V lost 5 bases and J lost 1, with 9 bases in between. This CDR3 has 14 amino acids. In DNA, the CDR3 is TGTGCCAGTAGTTTTGGCGGGAGCAATCAGCCCCAGCATTTT. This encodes CASSFGGSNQPQHF.

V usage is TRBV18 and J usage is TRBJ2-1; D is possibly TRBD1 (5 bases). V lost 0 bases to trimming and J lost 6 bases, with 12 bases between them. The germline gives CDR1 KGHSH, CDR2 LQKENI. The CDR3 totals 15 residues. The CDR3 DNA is TGTGCCAGCTCACCACCGACAGTTCTTCGCAATGAGCAGTTCTTC. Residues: CASSPPTVLRNEQFF.

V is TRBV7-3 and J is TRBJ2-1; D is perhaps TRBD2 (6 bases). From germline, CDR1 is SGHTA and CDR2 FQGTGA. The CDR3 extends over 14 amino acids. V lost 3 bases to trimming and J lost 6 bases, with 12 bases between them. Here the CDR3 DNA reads TGTGCCAGCAGCTTTGGAGGGAGTGGCAATGAGCAGTTCTTC. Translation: CASSFGGSGNEQFF.

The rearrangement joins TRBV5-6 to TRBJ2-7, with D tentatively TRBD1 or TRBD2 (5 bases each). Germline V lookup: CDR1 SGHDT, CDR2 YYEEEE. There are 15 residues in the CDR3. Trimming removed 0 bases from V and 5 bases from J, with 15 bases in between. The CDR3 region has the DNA TGTGCCAGCAGCTTGGTGGGGGTAGACCTAGACGAGCAGTACTTC. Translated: CASSLVGVDLDEQYF.

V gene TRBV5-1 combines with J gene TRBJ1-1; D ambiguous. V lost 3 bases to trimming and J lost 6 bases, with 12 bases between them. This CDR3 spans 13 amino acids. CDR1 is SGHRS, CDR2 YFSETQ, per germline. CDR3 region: CASSWEGSAEAFF. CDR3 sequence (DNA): TGCGCCAGCAGCTGGGAGGGCTCGGCTGAAGCTTTCTTT. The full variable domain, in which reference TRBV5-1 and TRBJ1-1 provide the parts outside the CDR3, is KAGVTQTPRYLIKTRGQQVTLSCSPISGHRSVSWYQQTPGQGLQFLFEYFSETQRNKGNFPGRFSGRQFSNSRSEMNVSTLELGDSALYLCASSWEGSAEAFFGQGTRLTVV.

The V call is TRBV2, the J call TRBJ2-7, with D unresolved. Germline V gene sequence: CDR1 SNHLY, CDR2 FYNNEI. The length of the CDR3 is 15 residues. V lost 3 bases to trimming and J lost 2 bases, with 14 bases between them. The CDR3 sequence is CASSEMGLEPYEQYF. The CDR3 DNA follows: TGTGCCAGCAGTGAGATGGGCCTCGAACCCTACGAGCAGTACTTC.

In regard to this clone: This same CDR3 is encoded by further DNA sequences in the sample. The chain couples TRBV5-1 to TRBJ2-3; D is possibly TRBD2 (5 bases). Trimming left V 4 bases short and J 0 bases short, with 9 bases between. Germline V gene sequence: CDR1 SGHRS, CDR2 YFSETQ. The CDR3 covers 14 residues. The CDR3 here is CASSLGISTDTQYF. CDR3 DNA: TGCGCCAGCAGCCTCGGGATTAGCACAGATACGCAGTATTTT.

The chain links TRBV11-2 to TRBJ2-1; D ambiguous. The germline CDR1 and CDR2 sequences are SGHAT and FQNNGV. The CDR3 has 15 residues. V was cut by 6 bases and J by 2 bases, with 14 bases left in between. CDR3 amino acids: CASRTLRVAYNEQFF. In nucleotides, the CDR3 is TGTGCCAGCAGGACGTTGAGAGTAGCCTACAATGAGCAGTTCTTC.